This T cell receptor beta chain was captured in a study of CD8+CD57+ T cells in acquired aplastic anemia. At the level of the study: Healthy donors gave approximately 9.8 million reads on average for CD4+ cells.

Investigators profiled TCR beta VDJ and CDR3 from genomic DNA template. Using its own MiXCR run on the reads, TCRdb lists one record per CDR3 protein. In the table there are around 400,000 distinct CDR3 sequences, roughly 64% of which are singletons. Study outcomes and limitations: Found in both controls and patients were some 31 CD8+ CDR3 sequences.

Trimming shortened V by 9 bases and J by 3 bases, and 20 bases separated the two germline ends. In germline, CDR1 is SNHLY, CDR2 FYNNEI. The CDR3 sequence is 15 residues long. As concerns this clonotype: Its antigen is not identified.

The TCR originated in a human donor in good health, serving as a control. Input material: sorted CD4+, CD8+, or CD8+CD57+ T cells (not recorded which) from PBMCs. The chain links TRBV2 to TRBJ2-5; possibly TRBD2 for D (6 bases). CDR3 coding DNA: TGTGCCAGTCTTCCCCAGGGACTTCAGAAAGAGACCCAGTACTTC. Protein product: CASLPQGLQKETQYF.